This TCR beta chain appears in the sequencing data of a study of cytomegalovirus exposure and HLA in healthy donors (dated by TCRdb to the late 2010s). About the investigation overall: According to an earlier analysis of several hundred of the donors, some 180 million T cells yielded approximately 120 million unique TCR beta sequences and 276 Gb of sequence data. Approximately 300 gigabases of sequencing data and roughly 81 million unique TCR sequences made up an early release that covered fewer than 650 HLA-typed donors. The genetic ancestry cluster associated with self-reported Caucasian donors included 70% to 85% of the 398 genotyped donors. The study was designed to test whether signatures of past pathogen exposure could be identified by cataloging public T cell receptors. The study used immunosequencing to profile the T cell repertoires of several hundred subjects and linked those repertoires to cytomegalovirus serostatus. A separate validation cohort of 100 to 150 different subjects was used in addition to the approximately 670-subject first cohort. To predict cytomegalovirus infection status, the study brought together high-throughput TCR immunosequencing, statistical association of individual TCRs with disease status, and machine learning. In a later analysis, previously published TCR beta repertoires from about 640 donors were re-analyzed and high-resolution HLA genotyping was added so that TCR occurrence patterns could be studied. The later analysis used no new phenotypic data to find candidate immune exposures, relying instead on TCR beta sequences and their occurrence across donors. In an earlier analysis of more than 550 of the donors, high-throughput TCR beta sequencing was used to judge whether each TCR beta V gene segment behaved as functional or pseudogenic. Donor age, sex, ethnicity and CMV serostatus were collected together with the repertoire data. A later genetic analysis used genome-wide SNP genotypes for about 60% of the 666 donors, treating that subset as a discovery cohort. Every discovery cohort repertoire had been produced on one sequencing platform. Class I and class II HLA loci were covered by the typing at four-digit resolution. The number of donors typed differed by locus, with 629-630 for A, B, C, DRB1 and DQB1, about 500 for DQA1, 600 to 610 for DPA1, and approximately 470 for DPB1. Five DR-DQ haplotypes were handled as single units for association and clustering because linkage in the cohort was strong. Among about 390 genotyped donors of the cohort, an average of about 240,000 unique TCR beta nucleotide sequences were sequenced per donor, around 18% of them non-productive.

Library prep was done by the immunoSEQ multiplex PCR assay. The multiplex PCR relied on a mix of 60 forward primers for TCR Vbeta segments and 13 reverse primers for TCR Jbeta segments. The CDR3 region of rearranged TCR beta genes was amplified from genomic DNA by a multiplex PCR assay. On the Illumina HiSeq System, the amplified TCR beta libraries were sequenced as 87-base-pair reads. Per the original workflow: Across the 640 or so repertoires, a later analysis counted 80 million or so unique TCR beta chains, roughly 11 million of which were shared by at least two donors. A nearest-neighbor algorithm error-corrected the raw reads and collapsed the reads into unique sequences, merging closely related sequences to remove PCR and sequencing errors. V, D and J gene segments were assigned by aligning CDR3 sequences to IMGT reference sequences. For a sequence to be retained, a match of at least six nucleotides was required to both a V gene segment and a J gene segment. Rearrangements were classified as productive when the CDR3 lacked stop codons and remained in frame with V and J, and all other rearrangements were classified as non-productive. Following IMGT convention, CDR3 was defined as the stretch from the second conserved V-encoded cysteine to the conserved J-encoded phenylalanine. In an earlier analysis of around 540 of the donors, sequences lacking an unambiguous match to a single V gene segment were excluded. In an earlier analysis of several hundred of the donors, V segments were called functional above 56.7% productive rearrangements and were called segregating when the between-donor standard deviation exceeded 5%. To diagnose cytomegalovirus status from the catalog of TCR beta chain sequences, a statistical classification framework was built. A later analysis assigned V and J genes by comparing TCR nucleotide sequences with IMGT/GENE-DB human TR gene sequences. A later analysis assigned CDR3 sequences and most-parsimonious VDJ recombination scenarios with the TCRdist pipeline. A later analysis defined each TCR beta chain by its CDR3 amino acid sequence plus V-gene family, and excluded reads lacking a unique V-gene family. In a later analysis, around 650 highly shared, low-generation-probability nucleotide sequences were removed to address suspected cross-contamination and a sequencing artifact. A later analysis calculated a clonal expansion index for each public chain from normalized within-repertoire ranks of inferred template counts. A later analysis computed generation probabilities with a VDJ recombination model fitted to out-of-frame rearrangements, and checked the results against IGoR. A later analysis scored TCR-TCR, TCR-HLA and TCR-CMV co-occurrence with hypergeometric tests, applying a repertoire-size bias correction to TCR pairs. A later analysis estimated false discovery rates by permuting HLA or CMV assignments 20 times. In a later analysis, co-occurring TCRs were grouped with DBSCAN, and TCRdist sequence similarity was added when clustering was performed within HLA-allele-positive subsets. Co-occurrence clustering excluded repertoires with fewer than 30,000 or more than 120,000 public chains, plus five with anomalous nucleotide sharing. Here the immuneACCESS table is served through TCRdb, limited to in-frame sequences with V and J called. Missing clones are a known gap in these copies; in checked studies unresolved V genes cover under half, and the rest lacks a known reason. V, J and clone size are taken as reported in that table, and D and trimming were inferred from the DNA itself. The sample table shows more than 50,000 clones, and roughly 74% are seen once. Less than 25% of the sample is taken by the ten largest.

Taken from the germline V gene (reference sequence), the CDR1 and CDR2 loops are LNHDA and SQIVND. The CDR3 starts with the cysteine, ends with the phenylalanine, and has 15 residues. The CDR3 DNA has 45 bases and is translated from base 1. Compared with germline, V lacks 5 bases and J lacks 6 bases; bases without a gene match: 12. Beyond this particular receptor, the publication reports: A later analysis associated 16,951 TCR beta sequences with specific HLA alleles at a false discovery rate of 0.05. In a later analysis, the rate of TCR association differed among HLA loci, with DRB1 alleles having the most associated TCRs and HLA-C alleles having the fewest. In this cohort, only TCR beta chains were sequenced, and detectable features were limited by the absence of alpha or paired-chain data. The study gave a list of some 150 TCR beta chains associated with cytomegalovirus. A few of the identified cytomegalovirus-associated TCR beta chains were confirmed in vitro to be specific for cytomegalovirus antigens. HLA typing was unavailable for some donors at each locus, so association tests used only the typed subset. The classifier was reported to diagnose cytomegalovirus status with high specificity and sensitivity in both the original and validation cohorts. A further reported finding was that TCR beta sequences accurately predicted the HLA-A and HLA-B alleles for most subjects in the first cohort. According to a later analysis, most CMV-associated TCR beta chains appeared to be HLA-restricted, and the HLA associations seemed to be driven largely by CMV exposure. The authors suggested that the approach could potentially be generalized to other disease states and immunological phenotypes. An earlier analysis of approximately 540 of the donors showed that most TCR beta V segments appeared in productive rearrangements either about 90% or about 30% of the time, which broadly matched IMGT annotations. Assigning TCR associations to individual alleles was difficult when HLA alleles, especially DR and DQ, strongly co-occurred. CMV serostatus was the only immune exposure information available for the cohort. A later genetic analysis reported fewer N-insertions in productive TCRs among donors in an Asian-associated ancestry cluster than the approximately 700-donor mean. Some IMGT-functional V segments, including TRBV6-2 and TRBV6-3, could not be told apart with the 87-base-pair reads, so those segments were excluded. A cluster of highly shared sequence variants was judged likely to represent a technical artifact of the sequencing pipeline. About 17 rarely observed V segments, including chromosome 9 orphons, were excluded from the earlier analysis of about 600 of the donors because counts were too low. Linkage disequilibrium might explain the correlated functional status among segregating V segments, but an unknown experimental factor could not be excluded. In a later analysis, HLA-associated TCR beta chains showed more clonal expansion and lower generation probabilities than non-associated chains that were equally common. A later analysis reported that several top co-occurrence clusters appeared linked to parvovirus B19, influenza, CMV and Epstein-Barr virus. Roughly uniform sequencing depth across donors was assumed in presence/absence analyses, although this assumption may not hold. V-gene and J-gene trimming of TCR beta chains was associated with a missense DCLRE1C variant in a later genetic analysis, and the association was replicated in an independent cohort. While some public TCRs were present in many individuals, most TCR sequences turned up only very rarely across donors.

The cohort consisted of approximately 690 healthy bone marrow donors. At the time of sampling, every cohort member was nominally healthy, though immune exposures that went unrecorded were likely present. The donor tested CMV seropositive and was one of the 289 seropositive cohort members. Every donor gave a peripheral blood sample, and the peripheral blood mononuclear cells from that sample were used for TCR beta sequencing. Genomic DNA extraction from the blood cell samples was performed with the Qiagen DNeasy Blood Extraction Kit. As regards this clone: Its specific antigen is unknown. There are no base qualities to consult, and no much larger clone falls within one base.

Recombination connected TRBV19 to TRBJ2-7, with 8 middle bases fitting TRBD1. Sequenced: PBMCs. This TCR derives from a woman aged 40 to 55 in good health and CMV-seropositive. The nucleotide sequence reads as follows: TGTGCCAGTAGTCCTTTCGACAGGGGTTCTGGCGAGCAGTACTTC. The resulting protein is CASSPFDRGSGEQYF.